Shown below are 29 T cell receptor beta chains from a single sample sequenced in a study of T cells in Graves' hyperthyroidism and ophthalmopathy. Amplified TCR beta CDR3 regions derived from RNA transcripts. The study used the HTBI primer set for a first-round RT-PCR of the TCR CDR3. TCRdb itself ran the multiplex PCR reads through MiXCR, one entry per CDR3 protein. This table has about 610,000 distinct CDR3 sequences, roughly 50% appearing once. Sequencing was carried out using peripheral blood or thyroid tissue (not recorded which). Source of these receptors: a woman aged 18-30 years with Graves' hyperthyroidism.

In its sample, this clonotype was seen a few times. J is TRBJ1-5 and V is TRBV6-6; TRBD1 aligns across 8 bases. In germline, CDR1 is MNHNY, CDR2 SVGAGI (reference sequence). This CDR3 is built from 18 residues. The V and J ends lost 2 bases and 9 bases, in that order; junction bases with no gene match: 18. In DNA, the CDR3 is TGTGCCAGCAGTTACATCAGTCCCGGGACAGGATCCCGGGGGCCCCAGCATTTT. Its protein product is CASSYISPGTGSRGPQHF.

This rearrangement joins TRBV15 to TRBJ2-5; 8 bases line up with TRBD1. The CDR3 consists of 16 residues. Per the germline V gene, CDR1 is LNHNV and CDR2 is YYDKDF (reference sequence). V shed 3 bases and J 5 bases; nucleotides not matched to a gene: 11. The CDR3, as DNA: TGTGCCACCAGCAGCCAAGCGGACAGGGCCTCGGAGACCCAGTACTTC. Its protein product is CATSSQADRASETQYF.

The rearrangement joins TRBV4-2 to TRBJ2-7; either TRBD1 or TRBD2 may fit D (6 bases each). Germline CDR1 and CDR2: LGHNA and YNFKEQ. The CDR3 covers 14 residues. The V and J ends lost 1 base and 5 bases respectively, with 12 bases between them. This CDR3 reads CASSQVSGANEQYF. In nucleotides, the CDR3 is TGTGCCAGCAGCCAAGTCTCGGGGGCGAACGAGCAGTACTTC.

V usage is TRBV12-3 or TRBV12-4 and J usage is TRBJ2-5, with TRBD1 matching over 8 bases. CDR3 length: 16 residues. Trimming took 5 bases from V and 11 from J; bases not matched to a gene: 19. The CDR3 is CASSPQVTGGTDTQYF. The CDR3 coding sequence is TGTGCCAGCAGTCCCCAGGTTACAGGGGGAACAGATACGCAGTACTTC.

This chain connects TRBV24-1 to TRBJ1-5, with TRBD1 as a possible D gene (5 bases). CDR3 length: 15 amino acids. CDR1 KGHDR and CDR2 SFDVKD come from the germline V gene. The V end lost 1 base, the J end lost 7 bases, and 13 bases lay between the germline ends. As DNA, the CDR3 is TGTGCCACCAGTGATTTCCCCAGGGACGAGCAGCCCCAGCATTTT. The encoded protein is CATSDFPRDEQPQHF.

The sample holds a few counts of this clonotype. The chain employs TRBV2 and TRBJ2-3; D tentatively reads TRBD1 or TRBD2 (5 bases each). V lost 6 bases and J lost 5, with 15 bases in between. The CDR3 loop spans 14 amino acids. CDR1 and CDR2 (germline): SNHLY, FYNNEI. This CDR3 is CASRKGTGRDTQYF. In DNA, the CDR3 is TGTGCCAGCAGGAAAGGGACCGGCCGAGATACGCAGTATTTT. The full variable domain, in which reference TRBV2 and TRBJ2-3 provide the parts outside the CDR3, is EPEVTQTPSHQVTQMGQEVILRCVPISNHLYFYWYRQILGQKVEFLVSFYNNEISEKSEIFDDQFSVERPDGSNFTLKIRSTKLEDSAMYFCASRKGTGRDTQYFGPGTRLTVL.

V is TRBV7-2 and J is TRBJ1-5, with 7 bases matching TRBD1. CDR1 SGHTA and CDR2 FQGNSA come from the germline V gene. The J segment lost 7 bases and the V segment lost 2 bases, leaving 8 bases of the junction unmatched. The CDR3 has 15 residues. CDR3: CASSLRPGGRQPQHF. The DNA of the CDR3 is TGTGCCAGCAGCTTAAGGCCAGGGGGTAGGCAGCCCCAGCATTTT.

J is TRBJ2-5 and V is TRBV7-6, with TRBD1 matching over 7 bases. There are 17 residues in the CDR3. The germline V gene has CDR1 SGHVS and CDR2 FNYEAQ. J lost 0 bases, V lost 5 bases, and 12 bases had no gene match. The CDR3 sequence: CASSQDRDRGNQETQYF. CDR3 bases: TGTGCCAGCAGCCAGGACCGGGACAGAGGAAACCAAGAGACCCAGTACTTC.

This chain connects TRBV6-2 or TRBV6-3 to TRBJ2-5, with D tentatively TRBD1 (8 bases). V was trimmed by 2 bases and J by 5 bases, leaving 18 bases between them. Germline V gives CDR1 MNHEY, CDR2 SVGEGT. The CDR3 sequence is 16 residues long. The CDR3 is CASSYGDGQGGETQYF. CDR3 nucleotide sequence: TGTGCCAGCAGTTACGGGGACGGACAGGGAGGGGAGACCCAGTACTTC.

This clonotype was found many times. The chain couples TRBV7-9 to TRBJ2-7; unclear D gene. Trimming stripped 3 bases from V and 0 bases from J, with 9 bases between. The CDR3 is 14 residues long. Germline V lookup: CDR1 SEHNR, CDR2 FQNEAQ (reference sequence). The CDR3 DNA follows: TGTGCCAGCAGCTTTTCGACCGCCTCCTACGAGCAGTACTTC. This codes for CASSFSTASYEQYF.

As DNA, the CDR3 is TGCAGTGCCCTACCCGGGCTCAGGGGGAATTATGGCTACACCTTC. This encodes CSALPGLRGNYGYTF. The V and J genes are TRBV20-1 and TRBJ1-2; TRBD1 matches at 7 bases. In germline, CDR1 is DFQATT, CDR2 SNEGSKA (reference sequence). CDR3 length equals 15 residues. V was pared by 6 bases and J by 5 bases, with 15 bases of the junction left unmatched.

This clonotype was counted many times. The V call is TRBV12-3 or TRBV12-4, the J call TRBJ1-2; D unclear. Between the trimmed V and J ends, which lost 1 base and 3 bases, there was a span of 9 bases. There are 14 residues in the CDR3. The CDR3 DNA reads TGTGCCAGCAGTTTAGGCAGCCCTTACTATGGCTACACCTTC. This translates into CASSLGSPYYGYTF.

The chain combines TRBV13 with TRBJ2-2; the match to TRBD1 covers 7 bases. Trimming took 8 bases from V and 0 from J; bases not matched to a gene: 9. The CDR3 covers 16 residues. Germline V gene lookup returns CDR1 PRHDT and CDR2 FYEKMQ (reference sequence). The CDR3: CASSQTGPSNTGELFF. CDR3 DNA sequence: TGTGCCAGCTCACAGACAGGGCCCTCGAACACCGGGGAGCTGTTTTTT.

This clonotype was seen many times. The rearrangement uses TRBV25-1 and TRBJ1-5, with D maybe TRBD1 (5 bases). Deletions cut 3 bases from V and 4 bases from J, with 7 bases between. Germline V gene lookup returns CDR1 MGHDK and CDR2 SYGVNS. The CDR3 runs 13 residues. CDR3 amino acids: CASSEGGNQPQHF. CDR3 sequence (DNA): TGTGCCAGCAGTGAGGGGGGGAATCAGCCCCAGCATTTT.

The chain employs TRBV20-1 and TRBJ2-7, with TRBD1 as a possible D gene (6 bases). V lost 3 bases and J lost 9, with 21 bases in between. The CDR3 contains 14 residues. The germline gives CDR1 DFQATT, CDR2 SNEGSKA (reference sequence). The DNA for the CDR3 is TGCAGTGCTAGTGGACAGTACCCTTGGGGAACGCAGTACTTC. It translates to CSASGQYPWGTQYF.

This clonotype was detected ten times or more. The chain uses TRBV4-3 and TRBJ1-1, with D maybe TRBD1 (5 bases). Deletions cut 3 bases from V and 1 base from J, with 9 bases between. The CDR3 runs to 14 residues. The germline gives CDR1 LGHNA, CDR2 YSLEER. CDR3 sequence: CASSHRGTNTEAFF. In nucleotides, the CDR3 is TGCGCCAGCAGCCACAGAGGGACGAACACTGAAGCTTTCTTT.

The chain has TRBV29-1 and TRBJ1-2; 11 bases line up with TRBD1. The germline V gene has CDR1 SQVTM and CDR2 ANQGSEA. The CDR3 is 13 residues long. CDR3 coding DNA: TGCAGTTTAGGACAGGGGGCCAACTATGGCTACACCTTC. Protein: CSLGQGANYGYTF.

V and J are TRBV10-3 and TRBJ1-6; weak D call: TRBD1 (5 bases). Germline V gene data show CDR1 as ENHRY and CDR2 as SYGVKD. Trimming took off 7 bases at V and 8 bases at J, with 12 bases between the two ends. The CDR3 extends over 13 amino acids. The chain's CDR3 is CAITGGSDSPLHF. The CDR3 DNA sequence: TGTGCCATCACTGGGGGTTCGGATTCACCCCTCCACTTT.

This chain connects TRBV5-5 to TRBJ1-2; tentative D call: TRBD1 (5 bases). V was pared by 4 bases and J by 4 bases, with 20 bases between. The CDR3 is 16 residues long. CDR1 is SGHKS and CDR2 is YYEKEE in the germline V gene (reference sequence). The CDR3 coding sequence is TGTGCCAGCAGCGGGGGGTCTGGCTTGGGGATCTATGGCTACACCTTC. Protein sequence: CASSGGSGLGIYGYTF.

V is TRBV20-1 and J is TRBJ2-2; D possibly corresponds to TRBD2 (6 bases). The V and J ends lost 6 bases and 4 bases respectively, with 12 bases between them. The CDR3 consists of 13 residues. The germline CDR1 and CDR2 sequences are DFQATT and SNEGSKA (reference sequence). The CDR3 nucleotides read TGCAGTGCCCGGGAGTACAGCACCGGGGAGCTGTTTTTT. Residues: CSAREYSTGELFF.

This clonotype was observed many times. The V call is TRBV20-1, the J call TRBJ2-7; D may correspond to TRBD1 or TRBD2 (5 bases each). Per germline, CDR1 DFQATT and CDR2 SNEGSKA (reference sequence). Trimming took 1 base from V and 2 from J, leaving 24 bases between them. The CDR3 is made up of 18 amino acids. CDR3 residues: CSARVRDLTIAPPYEQYF. The CDR3 coding sequence is TGCAGTGCTAGAGTCCGGGACCTAACAATAGCCCCTCCCTACGAGCAGTACTTC.

V gene TRBV4-2 combines with J gene TRBJ2-5; D is undetermined. The CDR3 spans 14 residues. Germline CDR1 LGHNA, CDR2 YNFKEQ. The V gene lost 0 bases and the J gene lost 5 bases, with 10 bases spanning the gap. The CDR3 spells CASSQDGNDETQYF. The CDR3 DNA follows: TGTGCCAGCAGCCAAGATGGGAATGACGAGACCCAGTACTTC.

This clonotype was seen repeatedly, ten times or more. The CDR3 coding sequence is TGTGCCAGCAGCCAAGATGTTGCCAGCTACGAGCAGTACTTC. Residues: CASSQDVASYEQYF. This rearrangement joins TRBV3-1 to TRBJ2-7; D call uncertain. Germline V gene lookup returns CDR1 LGHDT and CDR2 YNNKEL (reference sequence). The V and J ends lost 0 bases and 3 bases respectively, with 9 bases between them. The CDR3 is 14 amino acids.

The CDR3 region has the DNA TGCAGCGTTAGGGCAGGGGGTTCCAGGGAGCAGTTCTTC. Protein product: CSVRAGGSREQFF. The chain recombines TRBV29-1 with TRBJ2-1; TRBD1 matches 7 bases. Germline CDR1 and CDR2: SQVTM and ANQGSEA. With V trimmed by 5 bases and J by 10 bases, 11 bases remained unmatched. The CDR3 is made up of 13 amino acids.

The chain couples TRBV9 to TRBJ2-3; D is unresolved. The length of the CDR3 is 16 residues. Per germline, CDR1 SGDLS and CDR2 YYNGEE. Trimming removed 4 bases from V and 0 bases from J, with 15 bases in between. The CDR3 loop reads CASSSRIATSTDTQYF. The CDR3 coding sequence is TGTGCCAGCAGCTCTCGGATCGCAACTAGCACAGATACGCAGTATTTT.

This clonotype was seen a few times. The V gene is TRBV10-3, the J gene TRBJ2-5; possible D gene TRBD2, 6 bases. Germline loops: CDR1 ENHRY, CDR2 SYGVKD. Trimming left V 2 bases short and J 3 bases short, with 7 bases between. CDR3 length: 13 amino acids. CDR3 sequence: CAISEQREETQYF. The CDR3 nucleotides read TGTGCCATCAGTGAGCAGCGGGAAGAGACCCAGTACTTC.

In regard to this clonotype: Possible read error: a much larger clone is one base away. The CDR3 here is CASSCPGGYGYTF. In DNA form, the CDR3 reads TGTGCCAGCAGCTGTCCCGGGGGCTATGGCTACACCTTC. This rearrangement joins TRBV7-9 to TRBJ1-2, with D possibly matching TRBD1 (5 bases). Trimming cost V 4 bases and J 4 bases, with 10 bases left between them. CDR1 and CDR2 from the germline V gene are SEHNR and FQNEAQ (reference sequence). The CDR3 spans 13 residues.

The CDR3 spells CASSGTSGIPNEQFF. The CDR3 nucleotides are TGTGCCAGCAGTGGGACTAGCGGGATTCCCAATGAGCAGTTCTTC. V gene TRBV2 combines with J gene TRBJ2-1; 12 nucleotides align to TRBD2. V shed 4 bases and J 6 bases; nucleotides not matched to a gene: 4. CDR3 size: 15 residues. Germline loops: CDR1 SNHLY, CDR2 FYNNEI.

This clonotype was counted at least ten times. The V call is TRBV20-1, the J call TRBJ1-1; no firm D call. Trimming cost V 5 bases and J 3 bases, with 10 bases left between them. Germline loops: CDR1 DFQATT, CDR2 SNEGSKA (reference sequence). CDR3 length: 12 residues. Here the CDR3 reads CSAAWRDTEAFF. CDR3 nucleotides: TGCAGTGCTGCATGGCGGGACACTGAAGCTTTCTTT.